One sample yielded the 19 T cell receptor beta chains listed below, sequenced in a study of cytomegalovirus exposure and HLA in healthy donors. Vbeta (60) and Jbeta (13) primers were used in the PCR. Measured with immunoSEQ multiplex PCR; TCRdb has only the in-frame clones, and not every one. The sample yields around 190,000 clones, around 80% seen once. The sequencing sample was made of PBMCs. All receptors come from a woman in her 30s in good health and CMV-seropositive.

Notes on this clone: A clone one base away is much larger, so this may be a read error. The gene calls are TRBV5-6 and TRBJ2-7, with 9 bases matching TRBD1. This CDR3 has 15 amino acids. Trimming removed 2 bases from V and 6 bases from J; junction bases left unmatched: 9. The germline gives CDR1 SGHDT, CDR2 YYEEEE. CDR3: CASSFGTGLSTEQYF. The CDR3 region has the DNA TGTGCCAGCAGCTTTGGGACAGGGCTATCTACCGAGCAGTACTTC.

This chain joins TRBV18 and TRBJ2-1, with D possibly TRBD1 on 6 matching bases. Trimming took off 0 bases at V and 8 bases at J, with 14 bases between the two ends. The CDR3 sequence is 15 residues long. Germline V gene sequence: CDR1 KGHSH, CDR2 LQKENI. The CDR3 loop reads CASSPPSLTGDEQFF. DNA of the CDR3: TGTGCCAGCTCACCACCGTCGTTGACAGGCGATGAGCAGTTCTTC.

The rearrangement links TRBV4-1 to TRBJ2-5; TRBD1 matches at 8 bases. The CDR3 extends over 15 amino acids. V dropped 3 bases and J dropped 2; count of bases not matched to a gene: 5. Germline V gene data show CDR1 as MGHRA and CDR2 as YSYEKL. CDR3 DNA: TGCGCCAGCAGCCAGCTACAGGGGGGACAAGAGACCCAGTACTTC. Protein: CASSQLQGGQETQYF.

The chain combines TRBV6-4 with TRBJ2-1, with TRBD2 identical over 10 bases. Germline V gives CDR1 MRHNA, CDR2 SNTAGT. This CDR3 contains 15 residues. The ends lost 4 bases at V and 4 bases at J; junction bases unmatched: 4. The DNA for the CDR3 is TGTGCCAGCAGTGGAACTAGCGGGGAGTACAATGAGCAGTTCTTC. Its protein is CASSGTSGEYNEQFF.

This clone occurred once. The chain employs TRBV5-6 and TRBJ2-5; perhaps TRBD2 as D (5 bases). This CDR3 is built from 13 residues. Trimming pared 0 bases from V and 5 bases from J, leaving 8 bases between. Germline-derived CDR1 and CDR2 are SGHDT and YYEEEE. CDR3 DNA: TGTGCCAGCAGCTTGGGGCCGGGGGAGACCCAGTACTTC. Translated, it gives CASSLGPGETQYF.

The chain recombines TRBV4-3 with TRBJ2-7; TRBD2 aligns across 11 bases. The germline gives CDR1 LGHNA, CDR2 YSLEER. The CDR3 has 16 residues. The V and J ends lost 0 bases and 7 bases, in that order; junction bases with no gene match: 8. The CDR3 DNA follows: TGCGCCAGCAGCCAAGATAGCGGGAGGGCCGGTGGGGAGCAGTACTTC. Translating gives CASSQDSGRAGGEQYF.

This chain links TRBV11-3 with TRBJ2-3, with 11 bases fitting TRBD2. The germline CDR1 and CDR2 sequences are SGHNT and YENEEA. The CDR3 runs to 17 residues. V lost 5 bases, J lost 6 bases, and 13 bases stayed unmatched. CDR3 DNA: TGTGCCAGCAGCCACCCCACTAGCGGGAGAACGAAGGATACGCAGTATTTT. Protein: CASSHPTSGRTKDTQYF.

The gene calls are TRBV6-1 and TRBJ2-5, with D possibly being TRBD1 (6 bases). V dropped 3 bases and J dropped 5 bases, with 13 bases sitting between them. Looked up from germline, CDR1 is MNHNS and CDR2 is SASEGT. The CDR3 is 14 amino acids. The chain's CDR3 is CASSEKARGETQYF. Written as DNA, the CDR3 is TGTGCCAGCAGTGAGAAGGCGAGGGGGGAGACCCAGTACTTC.

The chain has TRBV6-1 and TRBJ2-2; D possibly corresponds to TRBD2 (6 bases). CDR1 is MNHNS and CDR2 is SASEGT in the germline V gene. The CDR3 consists of 15 residues. The V and J ends lost 4 bases and 6 bases respectively, with 15 bases between them. Here the CDR3 reads CASSGGTPGAGELFF. CDR3 nucleotides: TGTGCCAGCAGTGGGGGAACCCCGGGAGCCGGGGAGCTGTTTTTT.

V gene TRBV30 combines with J gene TRBJ1-2, with TRBD1 matching 12 bases. Germline CDR1 reads GTSNPN; CDR2 reads SVGIG (reference sequence). Unmatched junction bases numbered 8, after V lost 3 bases and J lost 6 bases. This CDR3 spans 15 amino acids. The CDR3 loop reads CAWSGSGQGADGYTF. The DNA for the CDR3 is TGTGCCTGGAGCGGTTCGGGACAGGGGGCAGATGGCTACACCTTC.

The chain recombines TRBV6-1 with TRBJ2-7; TRBD2 matches 11 bases. The CDR3 is 15 amino acids. CDR1 and CDR2 from the germline V gene are MNHNS and SASEGT. V lost 1 base and J lost 1; bases outside the gene matches: 0. The CDR3 sequence: CASSEGLAGSYEQYF. The CDR3 region has the DNA TGTGCCAGCAGTGAAGGACTAGCGGGGTCCTACGAGCAGTACTTC.

This clone came up a few times. The sample contains more than one DNA sequence encoding this CDR3. The CDR3 region has the DNA TGCGCCAGCAGCCCCACTAGCGGGGGGAGCTCCTACAATGAGCAGTTCTTC. Its translation: CASSPTSGGSSYNEQFF. The gene calls are TRBV5-1 and TRBJ2-1; 12 nucleotides line up with TRBD2. Germline values: CDR1 SGHRS, CDR2 YFSETQ. There are 17 residues in the CDR3. With 4 bases clipped from V and 0 bases from J, the junction kept 5 bases outside the gene matches.

The rearrangement uses TRBV9 and TRBJ1-1, with TRBD1 identical over 7 bases. The CDR3 is made up of 16 amino acids. Per the germline V gene, CDR1 is SGDLS and CDR2 is YYNGEE. V lost 2 bases to trimming and J lost 0 bases; unmatched junction nucleotides: 7. The DNA for the CDR3 is TGTGCCAGCAGCGTCGACGCAGGGGGTATGAACACTGAAGCTTTCTTT. It translates to CASSVDAGGMNTEAFF. The full variable domain, its missing parts supplied by reference TRBV9 and TRBJ1-1, is DSGVTQTPKHLITATGQRVTLRCSPRSGDLSVYWYQQSLDQGLQFLIQYYNGEERAKGNILERFSAQQFPDLHSELNLSSLELGDSALYFCASSVDAGGMNTEAFFGQGTRLTVV.

V and J are TRBV6-6 and TRBJ1-1, with D possibly TRBD1 on 5 matching bases. This CDR3 has 13 amino acids. Trimming pared 6 bases from V and 4 bases from J, leaving 12 bases between. The germline CDR1 and CDR2 sequences are MNHNY and SVGAGI (reference sequence). CDR3 protein: CASSPGGFTEAFF. CDR3 nucleotide sequence: TGTGCCAGCAGCCCCGGGGGGTTCACTGAAGCTTTCTTT.

The chain combines TRBV10-3 with TRBJ2-7, with TRBD2 identical over 8 bases. V lost 6 bases, J lost 3 bases, and 7 bases stayed unmatched. The CDR3 spans 14 residues. Germline CDR1 ENHRY, CDR2 SYGVKD. The CDR3 sequence is CAISRGGQVYEQYF. The CDR3, as DNA: TGTGCCATCAGCCGGGGGGGACAAGTCTACGAGCAGTACTTC.

The chain carries TRBV6-5 and TRBJ2-7, with unresolved D. Germline loops: CDR1 MNHEY, CDR2 SVGAGI. The CDR3 contains 14 residues. V was cut by 0 bases and J by 4 bases, with 10 bases left in between. CDR3 sequence (DNA): TGTGCCAGCAGTTACTCCTCCGACATGTACGAGCAGTACTTC. Amino acids: CASSYSSDMYEQYF.

In this sample, this clone turned up once. The V call is TRBV29-1, the J call TRBJ2-3; 7 nucleotides line up with TRBD1. J lost 3 bases, V lost 3 bases, and 0 bases had no gene match. CDR3 length equals 12 residues. Germline values: CDR1 SQVTM, CDR2 ANQGSEA. The CDR3 DNA follows: TGCAGCGTTGAGGGACAGACAGATACGCAGTATTTT. Protein: CSVEGQTDTQYF.

The rearrangement links TRBV5-1 to TRBJ1-5; D remains unclear. Germline CDR1 reads SGHRS; CDR2 reads YFSETQ. CDR3 length: 15 amino acids. V dropped 0 bases and J dropped 4 bases, with 11 bases sitting between them. The CDR3 bases are TGCGCCAGCAGCTTGGCGCCCGGGGATAATCAGCCCCAGCATTTT. Translating gives CASSLAPGDNQPQHF.

The chain links TRBV6-5 to TRBJ1-5; 7 nucleotides align to TRBD1. Trimming cost V 5 bases and J 3 bases; bases outside gene matches: 1. The CDR3 is 13 residues long. Looked up from germline, CDR1 is MNHEY and CDR2 is SVGAGI. The CDR3 DNA sequence: TGTGCCAGCAGTCAGGGGGTCAATCAGCCCCAGCATTTT. It encodes CASSQGVNQPQHF.